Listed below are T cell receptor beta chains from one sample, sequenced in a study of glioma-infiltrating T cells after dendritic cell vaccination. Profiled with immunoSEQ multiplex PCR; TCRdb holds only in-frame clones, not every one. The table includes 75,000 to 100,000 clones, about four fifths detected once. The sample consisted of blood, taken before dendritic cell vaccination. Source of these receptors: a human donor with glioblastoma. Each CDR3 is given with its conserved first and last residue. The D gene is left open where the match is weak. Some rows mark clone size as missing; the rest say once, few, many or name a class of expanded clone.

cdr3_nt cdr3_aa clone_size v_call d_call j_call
TGTGCCACCAGCACAGGGGGACACAGCTCCTACGAGCAGTACTTC CATSTGGHSSYEQYF few TRBV15 TRBD1 TRBJ2-7
TGTGCCAGCAGCTTCTGGCACCACCCATTTGACAATGAGCAGTTCTTC CASSFWHHPFDNEQFF - TRBV7-9 - TRBJ2-1
TGTGCCAGCAGCTTACACCTGACAGGGATCACAACAGATACGCAGTATTTT CASSLHLTGITTDTQYF - TRBV5-6 TRBD1 TRBJ2-3
TGTGCCAGCAGCAGAATGGGGGGATTGAACACTGAAGCTTTCTTT CASSRMGGLNTEAFF - TRBV7-9 - TRBJ1-1
TGTGCCAGTATACCCTCAGTACAGGGGACCGGGGAGCTGTTTTTT CASIPSVQGTGELFF many TRBV19 TRBD1 TRBJ2-2
TGTGCCAGCTCGAAAGCCGGGACTGGATACTACAATGAGCAGTTCTTC CASSKAGTGYYNEQFF - TRBV18 - TRBJ2-1
TGTGCCAGCAGTCGGGGGGACACTGAAGCTTTCTTT CASSRGDTEAFF - TRBV6-6 - TRBJ1-1
TGCGCCAGCAGCCAATTCTCGTATAGCAATCAGCCCCAGCATTTT CASSQFSYSNQPQHF - TRBV4-1 - TRBJ1-5
TGCGCCAGCAGCTTGGTAGTAGCGGGGGGGCTTGCATTGTCTACGCAGTATTTT CASSLVVAGGLALSTQYF - TRBV5-1 TRBD2 TRBJ2-3
TGCAGCGTTGGGAGCAGCCTAGGCTACACCTTC CSVGSSLGYTF once TRBV29-1 - TRBJ1-2
TGTGCCAGCAGCCCATGGACAGGCCAAGAGACCCAGTACTTC CASSPWTGQETQYF - TRBV27 TRBD1 TRBJ2-5
TGTGCCAGCAGCACCGAGGACTTTCCGCCCCAGCATTTT CASSTEDFPPQHF - TRBV7-9 - TRBJ1-5
TGCGCCAGCAGCTTTCCTAGCGGGTCCTACAATGAGCAGTTCTTC CASSFPSGSYNEQFF - TRBV5-1 TRBD2 TRBJ2-1
TGTGCCAGCAGTGAGTGGACAGGAACCTCCTATGGCTACACCTTC CASSEWTGTSYGYTF - TRBV2 TRBD1 TRBJ1-2
TGTGCCAGTAGTCTAAAGGTCTATAACAGGCCCTACGAGCAGTACTTC CASSLKVYNRPYEQYF - TRBV19 - TRBJ2-7
TGTGCCAGCAGCGTAGCTAGTACAGGGGGGGAATTCGACTATGGCTACACCTTC CASSVASTGGEFDYGYTF - TRBV9 TRBD1 TRBJ1-2
TGTGCCATCAGTGAGTGGAAAGGGACAGGCCAAGAGACCCAGTACTTC CAISEWKGTGQETQYF - TRBV10-3 TRBD1 TRBJ2-5
TGTGCCAGCTCCCTCGGACTAGCAAGCTACAATGAGCAGTTCTTC CASSLGLASYNEQFF - TRBV18 TRBD2 TRBJ2-1
TGTGCCAGCAGCCGGGTAGCACTACCTAACTATGGCTACACCTTC CASSRVALPNYGYTF - TRBV6-5 - TRBJ1-2
TGCAGCGTGTCCGGGACAGGGGGAACTGAAGCTTTCTTT CSVSGTGGTEAFF - TRBV29-1 TRBD1 TRBJ1-1
TGCAGCGTTGGGGAGTTTGAGGACACTGAAGCTTTCTTT CSVGEFEDTEAFF - TRBV29-1 - TRBJ1-1
TGTGCCACCAGCAGAGGGCGCGGCAGTGAGCAGTTCTTC CATSRGRGSEQFF - TRBV15 - TRBJ2-1
TGTGCCAGTAGTGATACCGCTAGCGGGGGAAACTACGAGCAGTACTTC CASSDTASGGNYEQYF once TRBV19 TRBD2 TRBJ2-7
TGTGCCAGCAGCCCCGAGGGGGATTCTAACTATGGCTACACCTTC CASSPEGDSNYGYTF - TRBV9 - TRBJ1-2
TGTGCCAGTAGTACGACGGACTCAACTAATGAAAAACTGTTTTTT CASSTTDSTNEKLFF - TRBV19 - TRBJ1-4
TGTGCCAGCAGTGGACAGAGAGACACCGGGGAGCTGTTTTTT CASSGQRDTGELFF once TRBV28 - TRBJ2-2
TGTGCCTGGAGGGGCGGGGGCCATGGCTACACCTTC CAWRGGGHGYTF - TRBV30 - TRBJ1-2
TGTGCCAGCAGCTTAGCGCTCATCGGGGAAGCTCCTGGAAACACCATATATTTT CASSLALIGEAPGNTIYF - TRBV7-9 - TRBJ1-3
TGTGCCAGCAGCTCTGACAGGGGGGCTGAAAAACTGTTTTTT CASSSDRGAEKLFF few TRBV7-9 TRBD1 TRBJ1-4
TGTGCCAGCAGCGGCGGAGGGTTATTGAACTATGGCTACACCTTC CASSGGGLLNYGYTF - TRBV5-4 - TRBJ1-2
TGCGCCAGCAGCTCCCGCGGGGGCTACAATGAGCAGTTCTTC CASSSRGGYNEQFF - TRBV5-1 TRBD2 TRBJ2-1
TGTGCCAGCAGTGAAGTCTCCGGTCGGGATACGCAGTATTTT CASSEVSGRDTQYF once TRBV25-1 - TRBJ2-3
TGTGCCAGCAGCGTACGTATGAGCGGTGATACGCAGTATTTT CASSVRMSGDTQYF - TRBV7-9 - TRBJ2-3
TGTGCCAGCAGCTTAGTAGGCGGGGGGAACAATGAGCAGTTCTTC CASSLVGGGNNEQFF - TRBV7-9 TRBD2 TRBJ2-1
TGTGCCAGCTCACCACTCGAGGTAGCCCCAGAGACCCAGTACTTC CASSPLEVAPETQYF - TRBV18 - TRBJ2-5
TGTGCCAGCAGTTACTCGAGAGCAGGGAACACTGAAGCTTTCTTT CASSYSRAGNTEAFF - TRBV6-5 - TRBJ1-1
TGTGCCAGCAGTTTATATGGGGGGGGAGGTCCTAGCAATCAGCCCCAGCATTTT CASSLYGGGGPSNQPQHF - TRBV28 - TRBJ1-5
TGTGCCAGCAGCTTGTCTGCGAACTGGGAGCAGTTCTTC CASSLSANWEQFF - TRBV5-6 - TRBJ2-1
TGTGCCAGCAGGAAAAGCGGGCCTAGCTCCTACGAGCAGTACTTC CASRKSGPSSYEQYF - TRBV2 - TRBJ2-7
TGTGCCAGCAGCGTCGGTTCGACAGTCAACACCGGGGAGCTGTTTTTT CASSVGSTVNTGELFF - TRBV9 - TRBJ2-2
TGTGCCAGTAGTATACAGGAGACCCAGTACTTC CASSIQETQYF - TRBV19 - TRBJ2-5
TGTGCCATCAGTGAGCAGGTTCTCCCGTATAGCAATCAGCCCCAGCATTTT CAISEQVLPYSNQPQHF - TRBV10-3 - TRBJ1-5
TGTGCCAGCAGTTCAGTAAGGAACACTGAAGCTTTCTTT CASSSVRNTEAFF - TRBV27 - TRBJ1-1
TGTGCCAGCAGCTTAGGGCCCGTTACTGAAGCTTTCTTT CASSLGPVTEAFF - TRBV7-2 - TRBJ1-1
TGTGCCTGGAGCTATAGCGGGAGGAAGAATGAGCAGTTCTTC CAWSYSGRKNEQFF - TRBV30 TRBD2 TRBJ2-1
TGTGCCACGGGACTGACGTCAGAAAACATTCAGTACTTC CATGLTSENIQYF - TRBV10-3 - TRBJ2-4
TGTGCCAGCAGCGCTCAACAGGGGGAAAGATATGGCTACACCTTC CASSAQQGERYGYTF - TRBV2 TRBD1 TRBJ1-2
TGTGCCAGCAGTTTCCCCCTAAGGACTAGCGGACCTTACGAGCAGTACTTC CASSFPLRTSGPYEQYF - TRBV28 TRBD2 TRBJ2-7
TGTGCCAGTAGTATCACAGGGCCCTTGGGACAGCCCCAGCATTTT CASSITGPLGQPQHF - TRBV19 - TRBJ1-5
TGTGCCAGCGGGATATTAGCACGGGGGGACGGCGAGCAGTACTTC CASGILARGDGEQYF - TRBV10-3 TRBD2 TRBJ2-7
TGTGCCAGCAGCCGAATTTCGGGGACAGGGACCGATACGCAGTATTTT CASSRISGTGTDTQYF - TRBV5-4 TRBD1 TRBJ2-3
TGTGCCAGCAGCTTAGTAGGAGGGGGCAATCAGCCCCAGCATTTT CASSLVGGGNQPQHF once TRBV7-2 - TRBJ1-5
TGTGCCAGTAGTATTGTAGCGTACAATGAGCAGTTCTTC CASSIVAYNEQFF - TRBV19 - TRBJ2-1
TGTGCCAGCAGGCGAAACAGGGGCCGGGTGGGCTACACCTTC CASRRNRGRVGYTF few TRBV6-5 TRBD1 TRBJ1-2
TGCGCCAGCAGAAAACTAGCGGGATACGCGAACACCGGGGAGCTGTTTTTT CASRKLAGYANTGELFF - TRBV5-1 TRBD2 TRBJ2-2
TGTGCCAGCAGCTTATGGTCCGGGGGAGAGCAGTACTTC CASSLWSGGEQYF once TRBV11-2 - TRBJ2-7
TGTGCCAGTACCTCGGGACTAGGGAACTCCCCCTACGAGCAGTACTTC CASTSGLGNSPYEQYF - TRBV19 TRBD2 TRBJ2-7
TGTGCCAGCAGTCAGGACTCGACCACAGATACGCAGTATTTT CASSQDSTTDTQYF - TRBV27 - TRBJ2-3
TGTGCCAGCAGCTTGGGTTATGGGCAGCAAACTGAAGCTTTCTTT CASSLGYGQQTEAFF - TRBV5-6 - TRBJ1-1